The clone carrying this TCR beta chain was found many times. Not enrolled were patients with uncontrolled infection, other autoimmune disease, pregnancy or lactation. V lost 6 bases and J lost 2, with 17 bases in between. CDR3 size: 15 residues. Germline CDR1 reads SGHRS; CDR2 reads YFSETQ. This specimen comes from a study of T cells in Graves' hyperthyroidism and ophthalmopathy. Researchers amplified the TCR beta CDR3 regions from RNA transcripts. RT-PCR in the first round (using the HTBI primer set) targeted the TCR CDR3. TCRdb redid the calling of the multiplex PCR reads with MiXCR, one entry per CDR3 protein. The repertoire includes approximately 690,000 distinct CDR3 sequences, 20% to 25% of them detected once, and around a third sits in the top ten.

This TCR was sampled from a young man with Graves' ophthalmopathy. The chain couples TRBV5-1 to TRBJ1-1, with D tentatively TRBD1 (6 bases). The sequenced material came from blood. The CDR3 sequence: CASIGGNELNTEAFF. DNA for the CDR3: TGCGCCAGCATCGGGGGCAACGAGCTTAACACTGAAGCTTTCTTT.